This T cell receptor (beta chain) was observed in a study of control samples from healthy donors and cancer patients. Here immunoSEQ multiplex PCR was the method, and the copy in TCRdb shows in-frame clones only, minus some. The repertoire includes roughly 20,000 clones, around 84% of them detected once, and roughly 25% sits in the top ten. Per germline, CDR1 KGHSH and CDR2 LQKENI. CDR3 length: 15 residues. V lost 3 bases to trimming and J lost 2 bases; unmatched junction nucleotides: 1. The TCR sequence derives from a man in his sixties with colorectal cancer. V gene TRBV18 combines with J gene TRBJ1-3; 10 bases agree with TRBD1. Sequencing used PBMCs. The CDR3 DNA is TGTGCCAGCTCACCCGGGACAGGGGCTGGAAACACCATATATTTT. It yields the protein CASSPGTGAGNTIYF.